This passage covers 31 T cell receptor beta chains from one sample sequenced in a study of blood T cell repertoires in COVID-19 (dated by TCRdb to 2020 to 2021). To prepare the library, the immunoSEQ multiplex PCR assay was applied. TCRdb took this table from immuneACCESS and kept in-frame rearrangements with V and J called. Such tables lack part of the clones; where checked against another copy, unresolved V genes explain under half of the gap, and the rest is unexplained. Counted in this sample were hundreds of thousands of clones; over 75% of them appeared once. Clones ranked in the top ten supply roughly a tenth of the sample. The sample was PBMCs or T cells enriched from blood (not recorded which). These receptors all come from a woman in her thirties or forties who had recovered from COVID-19.

The V call is TRBV5-1, the J call TRBJ1-3, with TRBD1 identical over 8 bases. This CDR3 contains 16 residues. V lost 4 bases to trimming and J lost 0 bases; unmatched junction nucleotides: 6. CDR1 is SGHRS, CDR2 YFSETQ, per germline. The CDR3 DNA follows: TGCGCCAGCAGCACACAGGGGGGGTACTCTGGAAACACCATATATTTT. Translating it yields CASSTQGGYSGNTIYF.

J is TRBJ1-3 and V is TRBV6-5, with D tentatively TRBD1 (5 bases). Germline V gene sequence: CDR1 MNHEY, CDR2 SVGAGI. V was clipped by 6 bases and J by 4 bases, with 13 bases between them. The CDR3 contains 14 residues. This chain's CDR3 is CASRVQGSGNTIYF. The CDR3 nucleotides are TGTGCCAGCAGGGTGCAGGGATCGGGAAACACCATATATTTT.

This clone was picked up a small number of times. V and J are TRBV19 and TRBJ2-7, with 7 bases aligning to TRBD1. The CDR3 runs to 13 residues. CDR1 LNHDA and CDR2 SQIVND come from the germline V gene (reference sequence). J gave up 6 bases and V 9 bases, and 11 bases lay outside the gene matches. CDR3: CASRDSGDPEQYF. Here the CDR3 DNA reads TGTGCCAGCCGGGACAGTGGTGACCCCGAGCAGTACTTC.

The chain couples TRBV7-2 to TRBJ2-1; 7 nucleotides line up with TRBD2. After removal of 5 bases from V and 4 bases from J, the junction contained 8 bases not matched to a gene. From germline, CDR1 is SGHTA and CDR2 FQGNSA. The CDR3 spans 15 residues. The CDR3 reads CASSPRSGMYNEQFF. In nucleotides, the CDR3 is TGTGCCAGCAGCCCCAGAAGCGGGATGTACAATGAGCAGTTCTTC.

The chain couples TRBV7-9 to TRBJ1-5; D remains ambiguous. The length of the CDR3 is 15 residues. Germline CDR1 SEHNR, CDR2 FQNEAQ (reference sequence). Trimming pared 5 bases from V and 6 bases from J, leaving 17 bases between. Here the CDR3 DNA reads TGTGCCAGCAGCGCGGTGGGAGGGCGAGGTCAGCCCCAGCATTTT. It yields the protein CASSAVGGRGQPQHF. The full variable domain, its missing parts supplied by reference TRBV7-9 and TRBJ1-5, is DTGVSQNPRHKITKRGQNVTFRCDPISEHNRLYWYRQTLGQGPEFLTYFQNEAQLEKSRLLSDRFSAERPKGSFSTLEIQRTEQGDSAMYLCASSAVGGRGQPQHFGDGTRLSIL.

The V gene is TRBV2, the J gene TRBJ2-2, with 7 bases that match TRBD1. Germline V gene lookup returns CDR1 SNHLY and CDR2 FYNNEI. This CDR3 contains 14 residues. Trimming cost V 6 bases and J 5 bases; bases outside gene matches: 6. The CDR3 sequence: CASRPGQQTGELFF. The CDR3 DNA sequence: TGTGCCAGCAGACCGGGACAGCAAACCGGGGAGCTGTTTTTT.

In its sample, this clone was seen once. J is TRBJ1-2 and V is TRBV29-1; perhaps TRBD1 as D (5 bases). The germline V and J ends were trimmed by 4 bases and 8 bases, with 11 bases remaining between them. CDR1 is SQVTM and CDR2 is ANQGSEA in the germline V gene. CDR3 length equals 11 residues. The chain's CDR3 is CSVAGLEGYTF. The CDR3 DNA reads as TGCAGCGTTGCAGGGTTAGAGGGCTACACCTTC.

This CDR3 is CASSPTGARLNNYGYTF. The CDR3 nucleotides read TGTGCCAGCAGCCCGACAGGGGCGCGTTTGAATAACTATGGCTACACCTTC. V is TRBV7-2 and J is TRBJ1-2; 8 bases agree with TRBD1. V was pared by 5 bases and J by 1 base, with 12 bases of the junction left unmatched. Germline V gives CDR1 SGHTA, CDR2 FQGNSA. This CDR3 contains 17 residues.

This chain links TRBV12-3 or TRBV12-4 with TRBJ1-2; D gene uncertain. Trimming left V 3 bases short and J 2 bases short, with 7 bases between. The CDR3 runs 13 residues. The DNA of the CDR3 is TGTGCCAGCAGTTTTGCCGAGAACTATGGCTACACCTTC. Its protein product is CASSFAENYGYTF.

The genes are TRBV9 and TRBJ2-1, with 10 bases matching TRBD2. After removal of 4 bases from V and 5 bases from J, the junction contained 15 bases not matched to a gene. CDR1 is SGDLS, CDR2 YYNGEE, per germline. There are 18 residues in the CDR3. The CDR3 loop is CASSPWGSGRSRDNEQFF. CDR3 DNA sequence: TGTGCCAGCAGCCCCTGGGGTAGCGGGAGGTCCCGAGACAATGAGCAGTTCTTC. Supplemented by reference TRBV9 and TRBJ2-1, the full variable domain reads DSGVTQTPKHLITATGQRVTLRCSPRSGDLSVYWYQQSLDQGLQFLIQYYNGEERAKGNILERFSAQQFPDLHSELNLSSLELGDSALYFCASSPWGSGRSRDNEQFFGPGTRLTVL.

With respect to this clone: Within the sample, other DNA sequences also encode this same CDR3. This chain joins TRBV5-4 and TRBJ2-3; 10 positions match TRBD2. The CDR3 length is 16 residues. Unmatched junction bases numbered 3, after V lost 0 bases and J lost 2 bases. The germline V gene has CDR1 SGHNT and CDR2 YYREEE (reference sequence). This CDR3 is CASSLELAGVTDTQYF. The CDR3 DNA reads TGTGCCAGCAGCTTGGAGCTAGCGGGGGTCACAGATACGCAGTATTTT.

The J gene is TRBJ1-6, the V gene TRBV27; D perhaps matches TRBD1 (6 bases). This CDR3 contains 15 residues. In germline, CDR1 is MNHEY, CDR2 SMNVEV (reference sequence). V was pared by 7 bases and J by 0 bases, with 10 bases between. This CDR3 reads CASTQGSSYNSPLHF. The CDR3, as DNA: TGTGCCAGCACCCAGGGGAGCTCCTATAATTCACCCCTCCACTTT.

This clone was counted between two and nine times. This sequence joins TRBV30 and TRBJ1-5, with a tentative D call TRBD1 (6 bases). CDR3 length: 13 residues. Deletions cut 4 bases from V and 3 bases from J, with 10 bases between. CDR1 and CDR2 from the germline V gene are GTSNPN and SVGIG (reference sequence). The CDR3 bases are TGTGCCTGGAACGGACAGATCAATCAGCCCCAGCATTTT. Protein: CAWNGQINQPQHF.

V and J are TRBV14 and TRBJ2-7, with D possibly matching TRBD1 (6 bases). This CDR3 region has 15 residues. CDR1 and CDR2 from the germline V gene are SGHDN and FVKESK. V was trimmed by 1 base and J by 5 bases, leaving 15 bases between them. The DNA of the CDR3 is TGTGCCAGCAGCCAAGGATCCCAGGGGTGGAACGAGCAGTACTTC. It codes for CASSQGSQGWNEQYF.

The chain couples TRBV7-3 to TRBJ2-3; the match to TRBD2 covers 9 bases. CDR3 length: 16 amino acids. In germline, CDR1 is SGHTA, CDR2 FQGTGA. The junction had 10 bases not matched to a gene; V was cut back by 5 bases and J by 4 bases. This CDR3 reads CASSPGRGGAADTQYF. The CDR3 nucleotides are TGTGCCAGCAGCCCGGGCCGCGGGGGGGCAGCAGATACGCAGTATTTT.

V is TRBV2 and J is TRBJ2-1, with a tentative D call TRBD1 (6 bases). CDR3 size: 13 residues. Trimming shortened V by 4 bases and J by 6 bases, and 10 bases separated the two germline ends. CDR1 is SNHLY and CDR2 is FYNNEI in the germline V gene. CDR3 loop: CASSAYRANEQFF. In DNA, the CDR3 is TGTGCCAGCAGTGCCTACAGGGCCAATGAGCAGTTCTTC.

The CDR3 protein is CASSPPGLAGGDEQFF. CDR3 bases: TGCGCCAGCAGCCCCCCGGGACTAGCGGGAGGGGATGAGCAGTTCTTC. The chain uses TRBV5-1 and TRBJ2-1, with 16 bases lining up with TRBD2. The CDR3 runs to 16 residues. With V trimmed by 4 bases and J by 8 bases, 6 bases remained unmatched. Germline V gene lookup returns CDR1 SGHRS and CDR2 YFSETQ.

V is TRBV10-1 and J is TRBJ2-3; 10 bases are shared with TRBD2. Germline V gives CDR1 WNHNN, CDR2 SYGVQD (reference sequence). There are 16 residues in the CDR3. Trimming removed 9 bases from V and 3 bases from J; junction bases left unmatched: 12. The CDR3 here is CARWASGTSVTDTQYF. As DNA, the CDR3 is TGCGCCAGGTGGGCCTCGGGGACTAGCGTAACAGATACGCAGTATTTT.

This chain connects TRBV3-1 (or the pseudogene TRBV3-2) to TRBJ1-1; D gene unclear. The CDR3 extends over 11 amino acids. CDR1 and CDR2 from the germline V gene are LGHDT and YNNKEL (reference sequence). V lost 4 bases, J lost 10 bases, and 10 bases lay in between. In DNA form, the CDR3 reads TGTGCCAGCAGCCGGGGAGCCGGAGCTTTCTTT. Translating it yields CASSRGAGAFF.

The J gene is TRBJ2-3, the V gene TRBV28, with D unresolved. The germline V gene has CDR1 MDHEN and CDR2 SYDVKM. The CDR3 runs to 9 residues. The germline V and J ends were trimmed by 11 bases and 5 bases, with 5 bases remaining between them. This chain's CDR3 is CAAGDTQYF. Written as DNA, the CDR3 is TGTGCCGCAGGAGATACGCAGTATTTT.

This chain joins TRBV5-1 and TRBJ2-5; 12 bases line up with TRBD1. V lost 0 bases, J lost 5 bases, and 2 bases stayed unmatched. Germline V gene data show CDR1 as SGHRS and CDR2 as YFSETQ. The length of the CDR3 is 15 residues. Here the CDR3 DNA reads TGCGCCAGCAGCTTGGCCGGGACAGGGGGCGAGACCCAGTACTTC. It yields the protein CASSLAGTGGETQYF.

The chain employs TRBV7-9 and TRBJ2-2, with 7 positions matching TRBD2. V was clipped by 5 bases and J by 0 bases; unmatched bases: 6. Germline assignment: CDR1 SEHNR and CDR2 FQNEAQ (reference sequence). CDR3 length equals 16 residues. The CDR3 is CASSPGLAANTGELFF. CDR3 coding DNA: TGTGCCAGCAGCCCCGGCCTAGCGGCGAACACCGGGGAGCTGTTTTTT.

The chain couples TRBV9 to TRBJ2-7; 7 bases align to TRBD1. The trim removed 3 bases at V and 0 bases at J, leaving 3 bases unmatched. This CDR3 is 14 amino acids long. Germline values: CDR1 SGDLS, CDR2 YYNGEE. The CDR3 reads CASSAGDSSYEQYF. In nucleotides, the CDR3 is TGTGCCAGCAGCGCAGGGGACAGCTCCTACGAGCAGTACTTC.

This sequence joins TRBV6-5 and TRBJ1-2; TRBD1 might be the D (5 bases). The CDR3 length is 11 residues. The V gene's germline CDR1 is MNHEY and CDR2 SVGAGI. V dropped 6 bases and J dropped 6 bases, with 8 bases sitting between them. DNA of the CDR3: TGTGCCAGCAGGTGGGGCCATGGCTACACCTTC. Encoded protein: CASRWGHGYTF.

This chain uses TRBV15 with TRBJ2-7, with 10 bases matching TRBD2. Germline CDR1 LNHNV, CDR2 YYDKDF (reference sequence). V lost 8 bases to trimming and J lost 0 bases; unmatched junction nucleotides: 13. The CDR3 consists of 17 residues. The CDR3 reads CATRAGTSEGLSYEQYF. The CDR3 coding sequence is TGTGCCACCCGTGCCGGGACTAGCGAGGGACTCTCCTACGAGCAGTACTTC. The whole variable domain, filled in from reference TRBV15 and TRBJ2-7, reads DAMVIQNPRYQVTQFGKPVTLSCSQTLNHNVMYWYQQKSSQAPKLLFHYYDKDFNNEADTPDNFQSRRPNTSFCFLDIRSPGLGDTAMYLCATRAGTSEGLSYEQYFGPGTRLTVT.

The chain recombines TRBV6-2 or TRBV6-3 with TRBJ1-2, with unresolved D. Germline V CDR1 and CDR2: MNHEY, SVGEGT. Trimming left V 2 bases short and J 9 bases short, with 19 bases between. This CDR3 has 15 residues. CDR3 sequence: CASSYPEEGRFSYTF. In nucleotides, the CDR3 is TGTGCCAGCAGTTACCCTGAAGAGGGCAGATTTAGCTACACCTTC.

The chain links TRBV19 to TRBJ2-3; the D is unclear. Trimming stripped 7 bases from V and 5 bases from J, with 16 bases between. The CDR3 covers 14 residues. Germline V gene data show CDR1 as LNHDA and CDR2 as SQIVND (reference sequence). This chain's CDR3 is CASISRRVGDTQYF. CDR3 in DNA: TGTGCCAGTATTTCGAGGCGAGTTGGAGATACGCAGTATTTT.

The chain joins TRBV5-3 to TRBJ1-1; D unresolved. TRBV5-3 is noted as an ORF with a role that remains uncertain. The CDR3 is 15 residues long. V was trimmed by 4 bases and J by 6 bases, leaving 19 bases between them. The CDR3 region has the DNA TGTGCCAGAAGCACGGGCCGGCCGGGGATCGCTGAAGCTTTCTTT. It specifies CARSTGRPGIAEAFF.

The chain couples TRBV27 to TRBJ1-6, with D possibly matching TRBD1 (5 bases). Trimming removed 10 bases at V and 10 bases at J, with 20 bases between. The CDR3 has 14 amino acids. Germline-derived CDR1 and CDR2 are MNHEY and SMNVEV (reference sequence). The CDR3, as DNA: TGTGCCACCCAATCACCGTCAAGGGGATCACCCCTCCACTTT. As protein: CATQSPSRGSPLHF.

The J gene is TRBJ2-5, the V gene TRBV5-1; D is unclear. Trimming took off 4 bases at V and 4 bases at J, with 17 bases between the two ends. This CDR3 comprises 15 residues. The germline V gene encodes CDR1 SGHRS and CDR2 YFSETQ. This CDR3 reads CASSIQSGIGETQYF. CDR3 in DNA: TGCGCCAGCAGCATCCAGTCAGGAATTGGAGAGACCCAGTACTTC.

The rearrangement joins TRBV7-6 to TRBJ2-1; 9 positions match TRBD2. V lost 3 bases to trimming and J lost 5 bases; unmatched junction nucleotides: 5. The CDR3 sequence is 15 residues long. Per germline, CDR1 SGHVS and CDR2 FNYEAQ. DNA of the CDR3: TGTGCCAGCAGCTTGGTAGCGGGGGCTGACAATGAGCAGTTCTTC. Translating gives CASSLVAGADNEQFF.